The present entry profiles one TCR beta chain with its context. In this sample, this clone turned up a few times. Its antigen is unknown. No qualities accompany the bases; no much larger clone lies one base away. Donors were healthy HIV-negative adults with no recently reported acute infections or vaccinations. Only Caucasian adults living in Nashville, Tennessee, USA were represented among the donors. CD4+ T cells were enriched through magnetic negative selection, after which naive cells were positively selected on CD45RA and the remaining negative fraction served as the memory subset. After blood collection by leukapheresis, PBMCs were isolated using Ficoll-Histopaque density gradient centrifugation and then cryopreserved in the vapor phase of liquid nitrogen. Analytical flow cytometry was used to check the purity and quantity of each magnetically sorted T cell population. Genomic DNA was isolated from each sorted fraction and quantified by UV absorbance on a Nanodrop 2000c.

This record comes from a study of shared clonotypes between healthy human individuals (TCRdb year 2020). For the wider study: The cohort comprised a couple of women and a few men aged 18 to 49 years. Per donor, three plates each were used for CD4 naive and CD4 memory, two for CD8 naive, and one for CD8 memory. Blood TCR repertoires of 5 or 6 healthy adults were deeply sequenced to estimate repertoire size and the extent of clonotype sharing between individuals. Different laboratories and diverse techniques were used to prepare libraries and sequence TCR repertoires, to increase sequencing depth and limit assay-specific biases. Leukapheresis yielded between about 0.9 and 10 billion PBMCs per donor. Here is what the overall study found, with its caveats: Even with the large sequencing depth, rarefaction of the sorted-subset datasets indicated that sequencing was incomplete. The genetic and exposure-history diversity represented was limited by the small number of donors. Sharing across a few donors was observed for approximately 5% of naive CD4, less than 4% of naive CD8, 2.3% of memory CD4, and over 0.3% of memory CD8 clonotypes. Compared with non-shared clonotypes, the clonotypes found in all four sorted-subset donors had higher generation probabilities. Estimated clonotype richness was generally larger for naive than for memory subsets. Only blood was sampled, and tissue TCR repertoires likely differ from those in blood. Based on pairwise subsampling, the degree of clonotype sharing among donors was expected to be affected by sequencing depth.

Using the deep immunoSEQ assay, multiplex PCR amplified TCR CDR3 regions from genomic DNA. Genomic DNA extracted from each cell subset was distributed evenly over all wells of several immunoSEQ 96-well plates, and each plate served as one replicate. Each replicate PCR for sorted subsets received approximately 200 ng genomic DNA, equal to roughly 29,000 T cell genomes. The purified libraries were quantified using a Qubit 3.0 fluorometer, sized with a Bioanalyzer 2100, and then quantified again using the KAPA Library Quantification kit. A separate single-read 150-cycle Illumina NextSeq 550 flow cell was used to sequence each immunoSEQ 96-well plate. As for the original processing: Because the immunoSEQ output included only junctional sequences and no quality scores, the filtering could not be the same as the filtering used for full-length reads. Sequences were annotated with PyIR, a Python wrapper for IgBLAST v1.9, and V/J genes and CDR3 were assigned using IMGT germline references. Reads with weak V/J assignments (E-value above 1e-6), missing CDR3, stop codons, out-of-frame junctions, or ambiguous translated residues were removed. V3J clonotypes were defined by identical inferred V gene, J gene, and CDR3 amino acid sequence. Percentage overlap between repertoires was computed as shared unique clonotypes divided by the size of the smaller repertoire. Richness of each repertoire was evaluated using RTK rarefaction, the Chao1 estimator, and Recon v2.1 estimates of unobserved clonotypes. Generation probabilities for all TCRbeta clonotypes obtained by the gDNA method from a handful of donors were computed using OLGA. The source is immuneACCESS, and TCRdb retained only in-frame sequences with V and J called. Part of the clones is not carried over; for the studies checked, unresolved V genes explain less than half of this, and the remainder is unexplained. The DNA was the basis for D and trimming; V, J and clone size are from that table. This sample is represented by over a million clones; 65% to 75% of them were singletons. The top ten constitute over 1.3% of the sample.

CDR1 and CDR2 are drawn from the germline V gene (reference sequence): GTSNPN, SVGIG. After removal of 5 bases from V and 1 base from J, the junction retains 3 bases not matched to a gene. Measured from the cysteine to the phenylalanine, the CDR3 is 13 residues long. Only CDR3 DNA remains: 39 bases, in frame from the first base. Recombination linked TRBV30 to TRBJ2-5; TRBD2 fits 8 bases in the junction. This sequence originates from a man younger than 35 in good health. The material sequenced was memory CD4+ T cells sorted from blood. The cell subset or site label of this sample denotes: CD45RA-negative fraction. The nucleotides are TGTGCCTGGCGACTAGCGCCCCAAGAGACCCAGTACTTC. Translated, it reads CAWRLAPQETQYF.